This T cell receptor (beta chain) was sequenced for a study of blood T cell repertoires in COVID-19. Overall study: The United States, Italy and Spain provided the acute and convalescent COVID-19 samples. PBMCs, B-cell-depleted T cells, or T cells were the source of the cDNA or gDNA that made up the material.

From germline, CDR1 is SGHDT and CDR2 YYEEEE. The CDR3 covers 12 residues. Between the trimmed V and J ends, which lost 2 bases and 6 bases, there was a span of 9 bases. Per the original data handling: Amplification with reference gene primers provided the estimates of nucleated cell counts. TCRdb's copy holds only in-frame clones and misses some; the assay was immunoSEQ multiplex PCR. V and J calls and clone size are those listed in that table; D and trimming were worked out from the DNA. Among around 97,000 clones listed, around 88% were seen once. Sequenced material: peripheral blood. The sequence was obtained from a human donor in a cohort sampled during active COVID-19. The chain employs TRBV5-6 and TRBJ2-7; TRBD1 might be the D (6 bases). DNA for the CDR3: TGTGCCAGCAGCTTAGGGACACTCGAGCAGTACTTC. It encodes CASSLGTLEQYF.